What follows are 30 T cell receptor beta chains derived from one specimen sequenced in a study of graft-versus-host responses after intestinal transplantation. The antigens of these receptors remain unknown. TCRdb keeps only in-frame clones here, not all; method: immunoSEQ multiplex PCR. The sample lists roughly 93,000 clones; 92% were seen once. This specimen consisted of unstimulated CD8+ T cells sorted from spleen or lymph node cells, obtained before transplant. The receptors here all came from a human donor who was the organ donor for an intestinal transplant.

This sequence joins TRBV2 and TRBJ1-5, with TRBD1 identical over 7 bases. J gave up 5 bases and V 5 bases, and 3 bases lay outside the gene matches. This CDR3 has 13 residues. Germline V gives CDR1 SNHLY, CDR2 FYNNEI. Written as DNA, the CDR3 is TGTGCCAGCAGTATTGACAGGGATCAGCCCCAGCATTTT. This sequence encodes CASSIDRDQPQHF.

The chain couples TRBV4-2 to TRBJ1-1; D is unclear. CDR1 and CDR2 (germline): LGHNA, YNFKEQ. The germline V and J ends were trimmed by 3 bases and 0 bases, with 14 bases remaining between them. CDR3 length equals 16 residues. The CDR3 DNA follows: TGTGCCAGCAGCCACCTTCAACGGGGTTTGAACACTGAAGCTTTCTTT. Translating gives CASSHLQRGLNTEAFF.

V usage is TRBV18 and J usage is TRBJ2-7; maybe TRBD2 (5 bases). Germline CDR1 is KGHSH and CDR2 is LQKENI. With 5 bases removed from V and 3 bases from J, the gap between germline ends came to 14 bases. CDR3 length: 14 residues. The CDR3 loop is CASSNVDGVYEQYF. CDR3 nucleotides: TGTGCCAGCTCAAATGTAGACGGGGTCTACGAGCAGTACTTC.

CDR3 loop: CASSAKELFF. The CDR3 DNA sequence: TGTGCCAGCAGCGCAAAGGAGCTGTTTTTT. V gene TRBV9 combines with J gene TRBJ2-2; D is unclear. Trimming removed 3 bases at V and 10 bases at J, with 4 bases between. In germline, CDR1 is SGDLS, CDR2 YYNGEE. The CDR3 runs to 10 residues.

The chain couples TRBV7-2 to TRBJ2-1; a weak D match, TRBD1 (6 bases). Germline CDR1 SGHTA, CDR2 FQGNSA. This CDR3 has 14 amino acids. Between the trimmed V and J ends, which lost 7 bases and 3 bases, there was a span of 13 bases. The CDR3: CASTPGAIYNEQFF. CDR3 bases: TGTGCCAGCACCCCAGGGGCCATCTACAATGAGCAGTTCTTC.

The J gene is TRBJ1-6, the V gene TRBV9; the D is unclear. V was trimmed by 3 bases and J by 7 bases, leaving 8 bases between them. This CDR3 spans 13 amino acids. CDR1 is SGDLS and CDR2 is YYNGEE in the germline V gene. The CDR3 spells CASSAGGNSPLHF. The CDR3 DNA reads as TGTGCCAGCAGCGCCGGAGGAAATTCACCCCTCCACTTT.

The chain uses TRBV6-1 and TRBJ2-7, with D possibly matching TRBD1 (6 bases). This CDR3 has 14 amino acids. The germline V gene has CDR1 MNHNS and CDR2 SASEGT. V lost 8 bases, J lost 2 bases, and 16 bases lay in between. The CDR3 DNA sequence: TGTGCCAGCGTCGGGGACACCACCCCCTACGAGCAGTACTTC. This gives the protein CASVGDTTPYEQYF.

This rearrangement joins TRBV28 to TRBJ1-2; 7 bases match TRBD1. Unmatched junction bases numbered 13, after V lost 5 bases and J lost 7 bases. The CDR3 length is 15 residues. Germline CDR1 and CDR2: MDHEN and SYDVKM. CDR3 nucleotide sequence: TGTGCCAGCAGTCCTAGGACAGGCCCCCTTCCTGGCTACACCTTC. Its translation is CASSPRTGPLPGYTF.

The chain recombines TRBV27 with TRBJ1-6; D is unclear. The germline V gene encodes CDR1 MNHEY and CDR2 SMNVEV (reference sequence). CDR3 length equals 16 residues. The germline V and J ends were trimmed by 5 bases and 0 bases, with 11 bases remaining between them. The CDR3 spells CASSGIGSSYNSPLHF. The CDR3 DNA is TGTGCCAGCAGTGGCATAGGGAGCTCCTATAATTCACCCCTCCACTTT.

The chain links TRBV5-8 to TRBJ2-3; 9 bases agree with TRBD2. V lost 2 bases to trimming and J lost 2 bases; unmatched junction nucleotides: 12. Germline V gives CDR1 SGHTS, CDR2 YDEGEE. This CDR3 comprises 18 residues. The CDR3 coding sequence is TGTGCCAGCAGCTTAGCCCTTCGACTAGCGGCGGACACAGATACGCAGTATTTT. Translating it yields CASSLALRLAADTDTQYF.

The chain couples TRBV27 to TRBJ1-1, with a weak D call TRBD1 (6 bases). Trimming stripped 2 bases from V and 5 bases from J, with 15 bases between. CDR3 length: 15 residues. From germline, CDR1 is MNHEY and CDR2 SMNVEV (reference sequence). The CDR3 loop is CASSLVGGEGTEAFF. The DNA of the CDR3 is TGTGCCAGCAGTTTAGTAGGGGGTGAGGGGACTGAAGCTTTCTTT.

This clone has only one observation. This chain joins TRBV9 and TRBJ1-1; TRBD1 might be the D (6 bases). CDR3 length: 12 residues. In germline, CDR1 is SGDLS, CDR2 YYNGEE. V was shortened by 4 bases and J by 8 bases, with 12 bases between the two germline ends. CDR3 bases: TGTGCCAGCAGCCCGCAGGGGTCAGAAGCTTTCTTT. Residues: CASSPQGSEAFF.

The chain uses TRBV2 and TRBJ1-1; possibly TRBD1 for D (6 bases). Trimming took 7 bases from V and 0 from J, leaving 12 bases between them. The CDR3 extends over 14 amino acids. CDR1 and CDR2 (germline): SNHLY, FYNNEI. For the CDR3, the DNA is TGTGCCAGCATCCCCGGGACATTGAACACTGAAGCTTTCTTT. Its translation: CASIPGTLNTEAFF. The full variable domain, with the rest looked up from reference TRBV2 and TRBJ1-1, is EPEVTQTPSHQVTQMGQEVILRCVPISNHLYFYWYRQILGQKVEFLVSFYNNEISEKSEIFDDQFSVERPDGSNFTLKIRSTKLEDSAMYFCASIPGTLNTEAFFGQGTRLTVV.

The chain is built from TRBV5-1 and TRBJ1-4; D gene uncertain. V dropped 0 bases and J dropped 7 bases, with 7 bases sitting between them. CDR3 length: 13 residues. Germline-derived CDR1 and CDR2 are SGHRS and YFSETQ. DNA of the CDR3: TGCGCCAGCAGCTTGGGTCCCGGTGAAAAACTGTTTTTT. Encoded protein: CASSLGPGEKLFF.

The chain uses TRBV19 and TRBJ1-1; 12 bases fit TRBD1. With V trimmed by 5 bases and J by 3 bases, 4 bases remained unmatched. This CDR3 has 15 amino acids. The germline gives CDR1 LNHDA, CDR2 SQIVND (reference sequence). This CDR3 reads CASSAGTGGYTEAFF. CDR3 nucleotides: TGTGCCAGTAGTGCAGGGACAGGGGGCTACACTGAAGCTTTCTTT.

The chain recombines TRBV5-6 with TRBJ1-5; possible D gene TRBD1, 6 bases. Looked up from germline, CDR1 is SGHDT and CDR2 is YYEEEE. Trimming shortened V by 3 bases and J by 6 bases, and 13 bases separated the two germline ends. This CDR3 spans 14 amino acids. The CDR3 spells CASSSYRVGQPQHF. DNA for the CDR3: TGTGCCAGCAGCTCCTACAGGGTCGGTCAGCCCCAGCATTTT.

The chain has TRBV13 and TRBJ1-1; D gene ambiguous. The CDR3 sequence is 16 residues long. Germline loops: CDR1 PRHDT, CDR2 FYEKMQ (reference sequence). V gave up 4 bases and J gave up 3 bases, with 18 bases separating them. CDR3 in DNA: TGTGCCAGCAGCTGGCCCTCAAATTGGTCAGACACTGAAGCTTTCTTT. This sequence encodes CASSWPSNWSDTEAFF.

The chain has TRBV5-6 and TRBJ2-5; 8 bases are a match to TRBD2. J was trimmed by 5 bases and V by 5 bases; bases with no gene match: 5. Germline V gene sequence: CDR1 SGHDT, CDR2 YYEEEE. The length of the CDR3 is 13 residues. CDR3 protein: CASSSGGAETQYF. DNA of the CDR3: TGTGCCAGCAGTTCCGGGGGGGCTGAGACCCAGTACTTC.

The CDR3 loop reads CASSLGLASDSGNTIYF. CDR3 nucleotides: TGTGCCAGCAGCTTAGGTCTGGCCTCAGACTCTGGAAACACCATATATTTT. This chain joins TRBV7-9 and TRBJ1-3; D call uncertain. This CDR3 region has 17 residues. V lost 1 base and J lost 0, with 13 bases in between. Germline CDR1 SEHNR, CDR2 FQNEAQ (reference sequence).

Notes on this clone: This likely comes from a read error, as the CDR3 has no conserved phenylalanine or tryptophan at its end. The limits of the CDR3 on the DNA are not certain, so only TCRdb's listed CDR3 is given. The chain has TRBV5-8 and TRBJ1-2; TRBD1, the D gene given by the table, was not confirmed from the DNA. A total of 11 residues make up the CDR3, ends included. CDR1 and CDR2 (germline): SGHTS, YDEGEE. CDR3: CASSSWDSFVS.

CDR3 region: CASSSPNSPLHF. The CDR3 region has the DNA TGTGCCAGTAGTAGTCCAAATTCACCCCTCCACTTT. This chain connects TRBV19 to TRBJ1-6, with D unresolved. This CDR3 is 12 amino acids long. Trimming cost V 4 bases and J 7 bases, with 5 bases left between them. The germline gives CDR1 LNHDA, CDR2 SQIVND (reference sequence).

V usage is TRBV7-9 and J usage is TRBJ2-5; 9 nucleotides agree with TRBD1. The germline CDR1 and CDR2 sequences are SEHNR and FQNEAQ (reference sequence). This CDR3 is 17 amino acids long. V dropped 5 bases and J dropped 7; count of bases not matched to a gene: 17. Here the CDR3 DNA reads TGTGCCAGCAGCGACCGGGACAGGGTGTCGATGAGGGGGACCCAGTACTTC. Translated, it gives CASSDRDRVSMRGTQYF. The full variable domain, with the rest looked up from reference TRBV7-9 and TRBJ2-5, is DTGVSQNPRHKITKRGQNVTFRCDPISEHNRLYWYRQTLGQGPEFLTYFQNEAQLEKSRLLSDRFSAERPKGSFSTLEIQRTEQGDSAMYLCASSDRDRVSMRGTQYFGPGTRLLVL.

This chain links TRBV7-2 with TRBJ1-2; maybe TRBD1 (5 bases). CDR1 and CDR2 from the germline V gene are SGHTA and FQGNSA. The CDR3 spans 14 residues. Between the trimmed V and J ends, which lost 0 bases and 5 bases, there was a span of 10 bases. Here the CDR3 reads CASSLASGTYGYTF. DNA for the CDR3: TGTGCCAGCAGCTTAGCGTCGGGGACTTATGGCTACACCTTC.

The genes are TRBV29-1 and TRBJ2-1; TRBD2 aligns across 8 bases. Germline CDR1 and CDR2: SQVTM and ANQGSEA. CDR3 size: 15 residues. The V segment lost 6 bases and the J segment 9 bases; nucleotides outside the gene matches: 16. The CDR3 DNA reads TGCAGCGTCGATAAGAAGGAGGGACTAGTTGGTGAGCAGTTCTTC. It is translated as CSVDKKEGLVGEQFF.

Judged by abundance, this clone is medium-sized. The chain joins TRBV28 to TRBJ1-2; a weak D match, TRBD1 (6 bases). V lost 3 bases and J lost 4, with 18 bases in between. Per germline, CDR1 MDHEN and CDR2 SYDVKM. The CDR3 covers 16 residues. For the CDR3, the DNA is TGTGCCAGCAGTTTCCCGACAGGTATCGGCGCCTATGGCTACACCTTC. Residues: CASSFPTGIGAYGYTF.

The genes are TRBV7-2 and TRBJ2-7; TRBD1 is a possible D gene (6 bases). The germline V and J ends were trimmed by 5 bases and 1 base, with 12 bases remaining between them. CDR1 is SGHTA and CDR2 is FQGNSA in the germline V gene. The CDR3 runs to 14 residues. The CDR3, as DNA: TGTGCCAGCAGCCACCAGGGGCTTTCCTACGAGCAGTACTTC. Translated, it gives CASSHQGLSYEQYF. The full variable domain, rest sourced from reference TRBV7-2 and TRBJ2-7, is GAGVSQSPSNKVTEKGKDVELRCDPISGHTALYWYRQSLGQGLEFLIYFQGNSAPDKSGLPSDRFSAERTGGSVSTLTIQRTQQEDSAVYLCASSHQGLSYEQYFGPGTRLTVT.

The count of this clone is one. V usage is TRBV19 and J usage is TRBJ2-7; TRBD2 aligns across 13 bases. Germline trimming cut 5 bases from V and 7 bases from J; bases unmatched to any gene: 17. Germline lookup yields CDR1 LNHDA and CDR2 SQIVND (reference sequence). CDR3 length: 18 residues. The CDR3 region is CASSLKNGLAGDTGEQYF. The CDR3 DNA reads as TGTGCCAGTAGTCTCAAGAACGGACTAGCGGGGGATACGGGGGAGCAGTACTTC.

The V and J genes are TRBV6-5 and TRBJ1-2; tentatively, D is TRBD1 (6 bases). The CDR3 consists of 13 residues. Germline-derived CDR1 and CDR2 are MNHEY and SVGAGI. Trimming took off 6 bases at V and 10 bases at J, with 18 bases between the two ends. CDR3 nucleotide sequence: TGTGCCAGCAGCACCCGGGGGGCCAGCGACTACACCTTC. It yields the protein CASSTRGASDYTF.

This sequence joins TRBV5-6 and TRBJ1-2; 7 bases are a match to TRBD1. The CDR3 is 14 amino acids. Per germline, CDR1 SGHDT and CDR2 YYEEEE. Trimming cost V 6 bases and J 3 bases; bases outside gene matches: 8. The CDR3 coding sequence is TGTGCCAGCACCGGGGGGGGACAGTACTATGGCTACACCTTC. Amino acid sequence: CASTGGGQYYGYTF.

The CDR3 here is CASSCETSGTVYEQYF. DNA of the CDR3: TGTGCCAGCAGCTGCGAGACTTCCGGGACAGTGTACGAGCAGTACTTC. The rearrangement links TRBV7-9 to TRBJ2-7; 7 bases match TRBD1. This CDR3 has 16 residues. Germline V CDR1 and CDR2: SEHNR, FQNEAQ (reference sequence). V trimming: 4 bases; J trimming: 4 bases; junction bases outside the gene matches: 13.